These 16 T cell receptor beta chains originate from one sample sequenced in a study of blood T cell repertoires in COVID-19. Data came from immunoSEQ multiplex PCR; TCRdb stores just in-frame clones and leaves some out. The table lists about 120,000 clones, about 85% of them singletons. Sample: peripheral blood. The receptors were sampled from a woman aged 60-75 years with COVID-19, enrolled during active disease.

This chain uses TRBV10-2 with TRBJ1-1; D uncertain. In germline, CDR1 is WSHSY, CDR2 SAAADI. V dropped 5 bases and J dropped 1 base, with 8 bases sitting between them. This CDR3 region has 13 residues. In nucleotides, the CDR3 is TGCGCCAGCAGTCGGGTCCAGAACACTGAAGCTTTCTTT. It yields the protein CASSRVQNTEAFF.

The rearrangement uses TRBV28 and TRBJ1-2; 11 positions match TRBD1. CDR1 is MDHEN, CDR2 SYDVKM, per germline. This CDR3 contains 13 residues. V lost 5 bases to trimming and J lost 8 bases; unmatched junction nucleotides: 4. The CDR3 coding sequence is TGTGCCAGCAGTCGGGACAGGGGGTACGGCTACACCTTC. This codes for CASSRDRGYGYTF.

The CDR3 sequence is CASSPIKRERGQPQHF. The CDR3, as DNA: TGTGCCAGCAGTCCAATAAAAAGGGAGCGAGGTCAGCCCCAGCATTTT. The chain carries TRBV2 and TRBJ1-5, with no clear D. The CDR3 runs to 16 residues. Germline lookup yields CDR1 SNHLY and CDR2 FYNNEI. Trimming cost V 5 bases and J 6 bases, with 20 bases left between them.

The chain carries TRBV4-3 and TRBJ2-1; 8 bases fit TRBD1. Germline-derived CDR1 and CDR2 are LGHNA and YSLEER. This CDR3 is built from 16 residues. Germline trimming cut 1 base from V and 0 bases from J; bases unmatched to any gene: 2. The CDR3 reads CASSQGTGGSYNEQFF. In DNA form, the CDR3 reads TGCGCCAGCAGCCAAGGAACAGGGGGCTCCTACAATGAGCAGTTCTTC.

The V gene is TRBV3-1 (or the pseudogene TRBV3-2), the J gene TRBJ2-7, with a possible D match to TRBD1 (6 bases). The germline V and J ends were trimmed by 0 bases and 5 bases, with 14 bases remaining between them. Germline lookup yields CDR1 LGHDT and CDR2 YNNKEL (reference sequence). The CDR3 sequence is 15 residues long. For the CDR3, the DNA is TGTGCCAGCAGCCAAGACTCCGGGACACCGAACGAGCAGTACTTC. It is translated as CASSQDSGTPNEQYF.

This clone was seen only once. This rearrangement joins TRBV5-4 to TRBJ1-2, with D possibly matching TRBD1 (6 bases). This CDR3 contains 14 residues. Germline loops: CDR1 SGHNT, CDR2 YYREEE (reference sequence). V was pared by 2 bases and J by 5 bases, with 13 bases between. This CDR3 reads CASSFSERGYGYTF. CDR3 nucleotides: TGTGCCAGCAGCTTCAGTGAGAGGGGGTATGGCTACACCTTC.

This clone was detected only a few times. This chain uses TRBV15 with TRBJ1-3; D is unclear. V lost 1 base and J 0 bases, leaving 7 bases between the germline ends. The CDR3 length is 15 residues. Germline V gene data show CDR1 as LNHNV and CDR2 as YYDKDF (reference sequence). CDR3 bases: TGTGCCACCAGCAGAGGGGCAGGCTCTGGAAACACCATATATTTT. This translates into CATSRGAGSGNTIYF.

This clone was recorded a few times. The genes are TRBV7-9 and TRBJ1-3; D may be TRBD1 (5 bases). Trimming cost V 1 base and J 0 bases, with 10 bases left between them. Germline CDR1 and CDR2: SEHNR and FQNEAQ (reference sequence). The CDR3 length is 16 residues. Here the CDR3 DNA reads TGTGCCAGCAGCTTAGTTCCAGGGAACTCTGGAAACACCATATATTTT. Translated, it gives CASSLVPGNSGNTIYF.

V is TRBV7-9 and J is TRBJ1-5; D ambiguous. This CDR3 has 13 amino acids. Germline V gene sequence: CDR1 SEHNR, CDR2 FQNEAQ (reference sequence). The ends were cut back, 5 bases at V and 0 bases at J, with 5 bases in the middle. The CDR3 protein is CASSTTSNQPQHF. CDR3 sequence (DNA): TGTGCCAGCAGCACTACTAGCAATCAGCCCCAGCATTTT.

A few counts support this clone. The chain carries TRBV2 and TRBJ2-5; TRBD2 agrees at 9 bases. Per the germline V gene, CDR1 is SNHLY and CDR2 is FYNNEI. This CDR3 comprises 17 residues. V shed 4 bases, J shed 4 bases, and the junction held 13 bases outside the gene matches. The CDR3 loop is CASSVTSGGRGGETQYF. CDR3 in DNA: TGTGCCAGCAGTGTTACGAGCGGGGGGAGAGGGGGAGAGACCCAGTACTTC.

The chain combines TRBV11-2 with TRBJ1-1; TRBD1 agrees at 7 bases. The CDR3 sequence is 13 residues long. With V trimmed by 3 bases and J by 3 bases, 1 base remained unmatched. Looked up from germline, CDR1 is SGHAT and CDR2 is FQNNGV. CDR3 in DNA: TGTGCCAGCAGCTTTACAGGGGACACTGAAGCTTTCTTT. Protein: CASSFTGDTEAFF. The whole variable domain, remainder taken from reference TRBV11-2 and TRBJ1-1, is EAGVAQSPRYKIIEKRQSVAFWCNPISGHATLYWYQQILGQGPKLLIQFQNNGVVDDSQLPKDRFSAERLKGVDSTLKIQPAKLEDSAVYLCASSFTGDTEAFFGQGTRLTVV.

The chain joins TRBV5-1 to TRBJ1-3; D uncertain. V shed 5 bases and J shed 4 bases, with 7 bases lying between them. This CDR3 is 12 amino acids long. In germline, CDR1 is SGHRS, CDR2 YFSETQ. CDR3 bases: TGCGCCAGCAGTTTAGTCGGAAACACCATATATTTT. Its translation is CASSLVGNTIYF.

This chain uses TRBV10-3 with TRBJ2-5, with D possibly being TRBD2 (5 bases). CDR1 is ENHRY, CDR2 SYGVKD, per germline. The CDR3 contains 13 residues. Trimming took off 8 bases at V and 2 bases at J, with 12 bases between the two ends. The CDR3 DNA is TGTGCCATCGAGGCCAGCGGACAAGAGACCCAGTACTTC. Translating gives CAIEASGQETQYF.

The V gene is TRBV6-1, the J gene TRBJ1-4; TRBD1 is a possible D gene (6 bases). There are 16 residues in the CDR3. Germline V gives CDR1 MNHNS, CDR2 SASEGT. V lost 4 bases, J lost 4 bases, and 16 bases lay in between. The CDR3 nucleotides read TGTGCCAGCAGTGGAATTTCCGGACAGTTTAATGAAAAACTGTTTTTT. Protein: CASSGISGQFNEKLFF.

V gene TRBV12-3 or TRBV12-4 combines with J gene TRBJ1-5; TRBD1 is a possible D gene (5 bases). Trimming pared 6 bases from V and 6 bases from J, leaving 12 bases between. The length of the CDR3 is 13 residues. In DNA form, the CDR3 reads TGTGCCAGCAGCGGTGGGAGGGGTCAGCCCCAGCATTTT. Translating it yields CASSGGRGQPQHF.

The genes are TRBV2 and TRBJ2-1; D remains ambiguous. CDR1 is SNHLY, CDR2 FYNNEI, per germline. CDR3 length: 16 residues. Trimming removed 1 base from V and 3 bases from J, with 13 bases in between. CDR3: CASSEGSSAYYNEQFF. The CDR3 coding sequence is TGTGCCAGCAGTGAAGGTAGCAGTGCGTACTACAATGAGCAGTTCTTC. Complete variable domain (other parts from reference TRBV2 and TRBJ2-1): EPEVTQTPSHQVTQMGQEVILRCVPISNHLYFYWYRQILGQKVEFLVSFYNNEISEKSEIFDDQFSVERPDGSNFTLKIRSTKLEDSAMYFCASSEGSSAYYNEQFFGPGTRLTVL.